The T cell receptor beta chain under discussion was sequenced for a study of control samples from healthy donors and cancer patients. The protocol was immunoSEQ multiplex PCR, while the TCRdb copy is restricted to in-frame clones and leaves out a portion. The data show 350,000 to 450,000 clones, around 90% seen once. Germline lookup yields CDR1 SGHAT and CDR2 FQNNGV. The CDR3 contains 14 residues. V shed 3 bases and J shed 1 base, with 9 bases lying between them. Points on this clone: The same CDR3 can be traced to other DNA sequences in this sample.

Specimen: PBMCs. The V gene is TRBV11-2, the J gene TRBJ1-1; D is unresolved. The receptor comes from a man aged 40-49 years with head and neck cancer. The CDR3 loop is CASSLARGNTEAFF. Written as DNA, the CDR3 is TGTGCCAGCAGCTTGGCCCGGGGGAACACTGAAGCTTTCTTT.